The 20 T cell receptor beta chains below all came from one sample that was sequenced in a study of molecular identifiers for immune sequencing clone quantification. TCRdb ran MiXCR on the PCR reads and lists one entry per CDR3 protein. The repertoire holds hundreds of thousands of distinct CDR3 sequences, with approximately 20% as singletons. What was sequenced was naive CD8+ T cells from blood, with Jurkat cell RNA spiked in. The subset denotes: FACS-sorted CD8+CD4-CCR7+CD45RA+ naive T cells. The receptors come from a human donor in good health. Some libraries in this study had Jurkat cell RNA spiked in.

This clonotype was counted many times. This rearrangement joins TRBV4-1 to TRBJ2-7; a possible D gene is TRBD2 (6 bases). This CDR3 has 15 residues. The germline V gene encodes CDR1 MGHRA and CDR2 YSYEKL. V shed 4 bases and J shed 2 bases, with 15 bases lying between them. Here the CDR3 DNA reads TGCGCCAGCAGCCCAACAATAGCGGCCCCCTACGAGCAGTACTTC. Translation gives CASSPTIAAPYEQYF.

This clonotype was observed many times. This chain connects TRBV20-1 to TRBJ2-7; 13 bases agree with TRBD2. Germline CDR1 reads DFQATT; CDR2 reads SNEGSKA (reference sequence). The V segment lost 6 bases and the J segment 0 bases; nucleotides outside the gene matches: 2. The CDR3 has 14 residues. CDR3 sequence (DNA): TGCAGTGCAGGACTAGCGGGAGTCTCCTACGAGCAGTACTTC. Protein sequence: CSAGLAGVSYEQYF.

This clonotype was counted ten times or more. This rearrangement joins TRBV6-1 to TRBJ2-3; D remains ambiguous. V was clipped by 3 bases and J by 4 bases, with 14 bases between them. Germline V lookup: CDR1 MNHNS, CDR2 SASEGT. The CDR3 runs 15 residues. The CDR3 region has the DNA TGTGCCAGCAGTGAGTGGGTCCATCAGGCAGATACGCAGTATTTT. As protein: CASSEWVHQADTQYF.

This clonotype was seen many times. Germline is not matched at one junction end, which may reflect a read error. The rearrangement links TRBV6-5 to TRBJ2-1; D not certain. Germline V gene data show CDR1 as MNHEY and CDR2 as SVGAGI. The CDR3 loop spans 11 amino acids. The CDR3, as DNA: TGTGCCACCAGTCGCTACAATGAGCAGTTCTTC. The encoded protein is CATSRYNEQFF.

A word on this clonotype: With a much larger clone just one base away, this may be a read error. The chain couples TRBV5-5 to TRBJ2-3, with 12 positions matching TRBD2. The CDR3 is 17 residues long. CDR1 is SGHKS and CDR2 is YYEKEE in the germline V gene (reference sequence). The J segment lost 4 bases and the V segment lost 3 bases, leaving 9 bases of the junction unmatched. The DNA of the CDR3 is TGTGCCAGCAGCTCACGGACTAGCGGGGTTGTCGCAGATACGCAGTATTTT. This codes for CASSSRTSGVVADTQYF.

In its sample, this clonotype was seen many times. This sequence joins TRBV28 and TRBJ2-3, with D tentatively TRBD1 (6 bases). CDR1 MDHEN and CDR2 SYDVKM come from the germline V gene. This CDR3 has 16 residues. V gave up 1 base and J gave up 3 bases, with 14 bases separating them. CDR3 residues: CASSLFPGARTDTQYF. CDR3 sequence (DNA): TGTGCCAGCAGTTTATTTCCAGGGGCGAGGACAGATACGCAGTATTTT.

The V gene is TRBV11-2, the J gene TRBJ2-1; D is unclear. Germline V gene sequence: CDR1 SGHAT, CDR2 FQNNGV. CDR3 size: 13 residues. Trimming stripped 2 bases from V and 7 bases from J, with 9 bases between. The CDR3 is CASSLISQNEQFF. The CDR3 bases are TGTGCCAGCAGCTTAATCAGTCAGAATGAGCAGTTCTTC.

This clonotype has a count of ten or more. The chain is built from TRBV28 and TRBJ2-3; 7 bases align to TRBD1. The V gene's germline CDR1 is MDHEN and CDR2 SYDVKM. Unmatched junction bases numbered 6, after V lost 8 bases and J lost 1 base. This CDR3 has 14 amino acids. CDR3 sequence reads: CASPLTGGTDTQYF. The DNA for the CDR3 is TGTGCCAGCCCTTTAACAGGGGGCACAGATACGCAGTATTTT.

The chain recombines TRBV29-1 with TRBJ2-1; D is ambiguous. The CDR3 length is 11 residues. V lost 6 bases to trimming and J lost 0 bases, with 3 bases between them. Germline assignment: CDR1 SQVTM and CDR2 ANQGSEA. Here the CDR3 DNA reads TGCAGCGTGGGCTCCTACAATGAGCAGTTCTTC. Translated: CSVGSYNEQFF.

The J gene is TRBJ2-2, the V gene TRBV5-1; 11 bases fit TRBD1. Germline V gives CDR1 SGHRS, CDR2 YFSETQ. Germline trimming cut 4 bases from V and 4 bases from J; bases unmatched to any gene: 6. The CDR3 is 16 residues long. Here the CDR3 DNA reads TGCGCCAGCAGCCATCGGGGGACAGGGGGCACCGGGGAGCTGTTTTTT. Protein product: CASSHRGTGGTGELFF.

In its sample, this clonotype was seen once. A much larger clone lies a single base off, so this may be a read error. The V gene is TRBV27, the J gene TRBJ2-7; D uncertain. This CDR3 has 14 residues. Per the germline V gene, CDR1 is MNHEY and CDR2 is SMNVEV (reference sequence). With 2 bases removed from V and 3 bases from J, the gap between germline ends came to 11 bases. CDR3 sequence (DNA): TGTGCCAGCAGTTTAGGGATGGGCCACTACGAGCAGTACTTC. This codes for CASSLGMGHYEQYF.

This clonotype was seen more than once but under ten times. A much larger clone differs by one base, so this may be a read error. This rearrangement joins TRBV11-3 to TRBJ1-1; 9 bases agree with TRBD1. Germline V gives CDR1 SGHNT, CDR2 YENEEA. After removal of 4 bases from V and 5 bases from J, the junction contained 2 bases not matched to a gene. The CDR3 length is 13 residues. CDR3 loop: CASSWTGETEAFF. In DNA, the CDR3 is TGTGCCAGCAGCTGGACAGGGGAAACTGAAGCTTTCTTT.

This clonotype was counted many times. The chain couples TRBV4-3 to TRBJ2-3; 8 bases map to TRBD1. With 3 bases clipped from V and 2 bases from J, the junction kept 10 bases outside the gene matches. This CDR3 comprises 17 residues. The germline CDR1 and CDR2 sequences are LGHNA and YSLEER. Written as DNA, the CDR3 is TGCGCCAGCAGCCAGGAAACAGGGGGACTGAACACAGATACGCAGTATTTT. Amino acid sequence: CASSQETGGLNTDTQYF.

In this sample, this clonotype turned up many times. The rearrangement joins TRBV11-2 to TRBJ2-3; D is possibly TRBD2 (5 bases). CDR3 length equals 16 residues. In germline, CDR1 is SGHAT, CDR2 FQNNGV. Trimming removed 1 base at V and 0 bases at J, with 11 bases between. In nucleotides, the CDR3 is TGTGCCAGCAGCTTAGGGAGGCTTGGGAGCACAGATACGCAGTATTTT. This gives the protein CASSLGRLGSTDTQYF.

Comments on this clonotype: A read error is possible here, since a much larger clone lies one base away. Without the conserved terminal phenylalanine or tryptophan, this CDR3 likely stems from a read error. The rearrangement uses TRBV20-1 and TRBJ2-7, with 9 bases identical to TRBD1. Germline V lookup: CDR1 DFQATT, CDR2 SNEGSKA (reference sequence). This CDR3 is built from 15 residues. J was trimmed by 0 bases and V by 0 bases; bases with no gene match: 3. CDR3 residues: CSARDGGQGSYEQYL. CDR3 bases: TGCAGTGCTAGAGATGGGGGACAGGGCTCCTACGAGCAGTACCTC.

This clonotype was counted between two and nine times. One end of the junction does not line up with germline, which may come from a read error. The J gene is TRBJ1-2, the V gene TRBV27; D gene unclear. The length of the CDR3 is 13 residues. Looked up from germline, CDR1 is MNHEY and CDR2 is SMNVEV (reference sequence). The CDR3 is CASSFLEIKALSF. For the CDR3, the DNA is TGTGCCAGCAGTTTCTTGGAGATAAAGGCCCTTTCCTTC.

The CDR3, as DNA: TGTGCCAGCAGCCGACAGGGGGGGCCCTCCTACAATGAGCAGTTCTTC. Its translation: CASSRQGGPSYNEQFF. V and J are TRBV7-3 and TRBJ2-1; 9 bases map to TRBD1. Germline lookup yields CDR1 SGHTA and CDR2 FQGTGA. The CDR3 runs to 16 residues. J was trimmed by 0 bases and V by 5 bases; bases with no gene match: 5.

This clonotype occurred a few times. The chain employs TRBV29-1 and TRBJ2-7; D unclear. V was trimmed by 4 bases and J by 0 bases, leaving 13 bases between them. CDR1 and CDR2 from the germline V gene are SQVTM and ANQGSEA. CDR3 length: 14 residues. The CDR3 sequence is CSVAFRQSSYEQYF. The CDR3 nucleotides read TGCAGCGTTGCGTTTCGCCAGAGCTCCTACGAGCAGTACTTC.

The table lists this clonotype with many counts. The V gene is TRBV29-1, the J gene TRBJ1-1; D not certain. From germline, CDR1 is SQVTM and CDR2 ANQGSEA. Deletions cut 1 base from V and 2 bases from J, with 11 bases between. The CDR3 loop spans 14 amino acids. In DNA, the CDR3 is TGCAGCGTTGAAGGGGCTCTTCTAAACACTGAAGCTTTCTTT. Protein sequence: CSVEGALLNTEAFF.

Ten or more counts support this clonotype. For the CDR3, the DNA is TGCAGCGTCCCCTTGGGGGTAGGGGCCAACGTCCTGACTTTC. This gives the protein CSVPLGVGANVLTF. V usage is TRBV29-1 and J usage is TRBJ2-6, with D possibly called TRBD1 or TRBD2 (5 bases each). Germline CDR1 SQVTM, CDR2 ANQGSEA. Trimming left V 6 bases short and J 4 bases short, with 13 bases between. CDR3 length: 14 amino acids.